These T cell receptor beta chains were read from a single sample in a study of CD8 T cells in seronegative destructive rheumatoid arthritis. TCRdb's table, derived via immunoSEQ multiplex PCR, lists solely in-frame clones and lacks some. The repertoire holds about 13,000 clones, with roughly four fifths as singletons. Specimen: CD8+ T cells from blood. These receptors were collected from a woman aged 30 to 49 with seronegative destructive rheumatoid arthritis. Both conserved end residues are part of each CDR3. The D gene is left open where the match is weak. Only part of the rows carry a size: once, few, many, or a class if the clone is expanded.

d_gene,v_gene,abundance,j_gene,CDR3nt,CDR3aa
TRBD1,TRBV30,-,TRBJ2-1,TGTGCCTGGAGGGACAGGGCCCTTGAGCAGTTCTTC,CAWRDRALEQFF
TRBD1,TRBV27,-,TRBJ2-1,TGTGCCAGCAGTTTAAGAAGCGACAGGGGGCTAAATGAGCAGTTCTTC,CASSLRSDRGLNEQFF
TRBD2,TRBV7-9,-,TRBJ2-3,TGTGCCAGCAGTCCTCCTAGCGGGTCCACAGATACGCAGTATTTT,CASSPPSGSTDTQYF
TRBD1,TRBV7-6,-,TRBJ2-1,TGTGCCAGCAGTTCAGGGGGTAATGAGCAGTTCTTC,CASSSGGNEQFF
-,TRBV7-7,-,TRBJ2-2,TGTGCCAGCAGCCTTACAGGGGAGGCCGGGGAGCTGTTTTTT,CASSLTGEAGELFF
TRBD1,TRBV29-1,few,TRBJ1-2,TGCAGCGTTTTCCATAACCCGGGACAGGTTAACTATGGCTACACCTTC,CSVFHNPGQVNYGYTF
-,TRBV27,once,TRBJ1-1,TGTGCCAGCAGTTTATCGGTAGAAACTGAAGCTTTCTTT,CASSLSVETEAFF
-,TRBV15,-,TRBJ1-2,TGTGCCACCAGCACTCCGTACTCGGGGGGGGTCTATGGCTACACCTTC,CATSTPYSGGVYGYTF
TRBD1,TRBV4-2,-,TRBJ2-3,TGTGCCAGCAGCCAAGTCGGGGACAGTTGGACAGATACGCAGTATTTT,CASSQVGDSWTDTQYF
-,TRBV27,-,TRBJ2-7,TGTGCCAGCAGTTTATCCCCCCTCTACGAGCAGTACTTC,CASSLSPLYEQYF
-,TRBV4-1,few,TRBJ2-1,TGCGCCACGGAGTGGCAGACCAAGCAGTTCTTC,CATEWQTKQFF
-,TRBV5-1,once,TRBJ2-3,TGCGCCAGCAGCTTTCTCCCTAGCCCTAAGGGAACAGATACGCAGTATTTT,CASSFLPSPKGTDTQYF
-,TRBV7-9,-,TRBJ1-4,TGTGCCAGCAGCTTACACGGTTCAAATGAAAAACTGTTTTTT,CASSLHGSNEKLFF
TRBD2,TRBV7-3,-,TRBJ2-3,TGTGCCAGCAGCTTAAGTCGGCTAGCGGGGGGGCCGGGTACGCAGTATTTT,CASSLSRLAGGPGTQYF
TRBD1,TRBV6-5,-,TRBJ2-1,TGTGCCAGCAGTTTGGACAGGGGGAATGAGCAGTTCTTC,CASSLDRGNEQFF